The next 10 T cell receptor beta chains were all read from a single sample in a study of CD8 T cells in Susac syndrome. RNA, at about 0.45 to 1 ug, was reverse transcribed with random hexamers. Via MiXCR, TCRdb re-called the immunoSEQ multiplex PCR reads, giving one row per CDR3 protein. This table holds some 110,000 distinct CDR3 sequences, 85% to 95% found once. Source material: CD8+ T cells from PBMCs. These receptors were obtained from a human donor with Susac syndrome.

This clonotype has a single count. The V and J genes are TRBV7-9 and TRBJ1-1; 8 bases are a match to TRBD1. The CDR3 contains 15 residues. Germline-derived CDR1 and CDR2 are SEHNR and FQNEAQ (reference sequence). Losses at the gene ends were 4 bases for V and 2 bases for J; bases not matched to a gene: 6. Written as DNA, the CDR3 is TGTGCCAGCAGCTCCTGGACAGGGCGAAACACTGAAGCTTTCTTT. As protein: CASSSWTGRNTEAFF.

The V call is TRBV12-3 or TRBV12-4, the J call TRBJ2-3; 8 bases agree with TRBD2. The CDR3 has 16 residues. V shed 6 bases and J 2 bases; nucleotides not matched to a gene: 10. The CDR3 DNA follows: TGTGCCAGCAGGGGAGGACTAGCACCGAACACAGATACGCAGTATTTT. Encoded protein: CASRGGLAPNTDTQYF.

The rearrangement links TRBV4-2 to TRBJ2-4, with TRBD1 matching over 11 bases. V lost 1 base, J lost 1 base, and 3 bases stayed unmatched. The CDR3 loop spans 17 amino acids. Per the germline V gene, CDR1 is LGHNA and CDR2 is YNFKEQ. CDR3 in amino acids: CASSQGTGGSAKNIQYF. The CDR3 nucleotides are TGTGCCAGCAGCCAAGGGACAGGGGGCTCTGCCAAAAACATTCAGTACTTC.

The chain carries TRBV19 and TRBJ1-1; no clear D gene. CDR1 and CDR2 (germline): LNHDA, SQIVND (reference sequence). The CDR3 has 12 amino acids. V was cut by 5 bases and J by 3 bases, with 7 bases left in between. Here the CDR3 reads CASSPGYTEAFF. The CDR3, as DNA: TGTGCCAGTAGTCCCGGATACACTGAAGCTTTCTTT.

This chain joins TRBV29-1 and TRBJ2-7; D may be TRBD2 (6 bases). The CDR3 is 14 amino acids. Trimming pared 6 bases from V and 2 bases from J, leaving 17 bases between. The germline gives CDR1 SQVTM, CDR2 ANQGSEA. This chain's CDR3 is CSVSSGRGTYEQYF. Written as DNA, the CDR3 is TGCAGCGTCTCCTCCGGGCGGGGAACCTACGAGCAGTACTTC.

DNA for the CDR3: TGTGCCAGCAGCTCCCGTAGCGGGGGGCCCCGCCACGAGCAGTACTTC. Translating gives CASSSRSGGPRHEQYF. The chain combines TRBV7-9 with TRBJ2-7; 10 bases fit TRBD2. The CDR3 consists of 16 residues. J was trimmed by 5 bases and V by 4 bases; bases with no gene match: 11. The germline gives CDR1 SEHNR, CDR2 FQNEAQ (reference sequence).

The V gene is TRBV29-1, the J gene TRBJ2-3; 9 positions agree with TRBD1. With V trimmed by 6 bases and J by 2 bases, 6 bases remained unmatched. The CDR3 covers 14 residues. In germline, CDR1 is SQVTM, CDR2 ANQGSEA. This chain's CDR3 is CSVLRTGDTDTQYF. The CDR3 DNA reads TGCAGCGTCCTGAGGACAGGGGACACAGATACGCAGTATTTT.

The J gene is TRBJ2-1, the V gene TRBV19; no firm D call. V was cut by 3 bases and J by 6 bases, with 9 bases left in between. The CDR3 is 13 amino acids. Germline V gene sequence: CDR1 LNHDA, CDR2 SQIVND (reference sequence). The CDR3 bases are TGTGCCAGTAGTATTGGGTCGGTCAATGAGCAGTTCTTC. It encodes CASSIGSVNEQFF.

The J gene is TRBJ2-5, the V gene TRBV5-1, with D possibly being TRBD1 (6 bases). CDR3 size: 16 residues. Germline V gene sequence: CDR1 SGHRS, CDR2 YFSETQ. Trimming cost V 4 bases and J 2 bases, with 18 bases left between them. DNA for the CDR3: TGCGCCAGCAGCGCCCACAGGGACAAGGGACAAGAGACCCAGTACTTC. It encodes CASSAHRDKGQETQYF.

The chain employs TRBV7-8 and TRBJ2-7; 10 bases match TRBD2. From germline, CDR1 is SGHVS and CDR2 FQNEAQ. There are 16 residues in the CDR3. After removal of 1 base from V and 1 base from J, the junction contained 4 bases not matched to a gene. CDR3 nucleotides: TGTGCCAGCAGCTTAGTGACTAGCGGGCGATCCTACGAGCAGTACTTC. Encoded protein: CASSLVTSGRSYEQYF. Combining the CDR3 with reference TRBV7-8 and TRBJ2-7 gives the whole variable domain GAGVSQSPRYKVAKRGQDVALRCDPISGHVSLFWYQQALGQGPEFLTYFQNEAQLDKSGLPSDRFFAERPEGSVSTLKIQRTQQEDSAVYLCASSLVTSGRSYEQYFGPGTRLTVT.